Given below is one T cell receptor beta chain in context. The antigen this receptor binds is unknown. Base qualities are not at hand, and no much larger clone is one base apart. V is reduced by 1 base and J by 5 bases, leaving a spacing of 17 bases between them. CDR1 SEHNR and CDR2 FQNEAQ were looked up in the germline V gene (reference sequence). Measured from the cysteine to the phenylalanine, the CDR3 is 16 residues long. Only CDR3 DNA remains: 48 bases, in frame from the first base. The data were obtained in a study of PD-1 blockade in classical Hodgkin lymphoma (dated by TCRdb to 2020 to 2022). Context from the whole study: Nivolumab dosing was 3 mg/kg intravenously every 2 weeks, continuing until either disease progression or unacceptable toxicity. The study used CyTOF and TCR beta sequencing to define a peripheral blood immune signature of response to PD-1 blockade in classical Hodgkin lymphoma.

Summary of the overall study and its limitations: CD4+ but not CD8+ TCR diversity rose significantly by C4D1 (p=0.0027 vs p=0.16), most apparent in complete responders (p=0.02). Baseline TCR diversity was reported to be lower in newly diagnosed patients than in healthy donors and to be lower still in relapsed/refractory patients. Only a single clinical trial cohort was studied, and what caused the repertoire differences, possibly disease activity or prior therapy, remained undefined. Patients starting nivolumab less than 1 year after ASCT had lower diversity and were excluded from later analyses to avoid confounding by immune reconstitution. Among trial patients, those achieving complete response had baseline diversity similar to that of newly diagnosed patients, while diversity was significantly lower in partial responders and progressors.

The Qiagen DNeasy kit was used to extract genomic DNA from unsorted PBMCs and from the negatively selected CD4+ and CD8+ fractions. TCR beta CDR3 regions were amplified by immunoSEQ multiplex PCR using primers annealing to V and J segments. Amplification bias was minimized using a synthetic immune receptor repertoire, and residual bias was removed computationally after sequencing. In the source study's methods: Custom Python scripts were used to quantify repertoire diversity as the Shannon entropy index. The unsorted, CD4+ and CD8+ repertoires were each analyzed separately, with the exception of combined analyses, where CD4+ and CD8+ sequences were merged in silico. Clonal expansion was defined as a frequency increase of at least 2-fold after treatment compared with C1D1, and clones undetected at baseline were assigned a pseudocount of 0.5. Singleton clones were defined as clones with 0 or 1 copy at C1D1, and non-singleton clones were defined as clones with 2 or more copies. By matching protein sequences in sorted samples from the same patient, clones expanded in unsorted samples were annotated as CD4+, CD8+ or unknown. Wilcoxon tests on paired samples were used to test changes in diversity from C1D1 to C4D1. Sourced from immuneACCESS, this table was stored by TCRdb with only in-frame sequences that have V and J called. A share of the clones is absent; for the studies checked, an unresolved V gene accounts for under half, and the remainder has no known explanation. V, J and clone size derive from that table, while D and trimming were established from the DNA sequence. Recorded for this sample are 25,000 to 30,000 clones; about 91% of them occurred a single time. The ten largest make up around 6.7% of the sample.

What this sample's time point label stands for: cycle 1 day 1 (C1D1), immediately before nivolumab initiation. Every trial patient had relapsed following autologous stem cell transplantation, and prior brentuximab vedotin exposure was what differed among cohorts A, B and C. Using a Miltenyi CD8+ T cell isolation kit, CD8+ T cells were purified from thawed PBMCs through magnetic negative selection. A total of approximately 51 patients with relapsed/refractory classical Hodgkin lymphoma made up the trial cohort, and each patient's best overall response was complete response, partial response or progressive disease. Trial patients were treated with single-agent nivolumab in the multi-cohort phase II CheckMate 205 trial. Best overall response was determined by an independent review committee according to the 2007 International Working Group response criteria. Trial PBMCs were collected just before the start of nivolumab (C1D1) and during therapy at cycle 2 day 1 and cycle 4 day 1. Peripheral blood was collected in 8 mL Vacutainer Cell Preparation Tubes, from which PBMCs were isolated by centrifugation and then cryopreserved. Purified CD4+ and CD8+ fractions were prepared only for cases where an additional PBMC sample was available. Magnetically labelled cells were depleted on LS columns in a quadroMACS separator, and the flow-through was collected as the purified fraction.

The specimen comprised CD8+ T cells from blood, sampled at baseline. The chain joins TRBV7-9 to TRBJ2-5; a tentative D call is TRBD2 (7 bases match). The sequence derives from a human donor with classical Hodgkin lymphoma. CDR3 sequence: CASSLVAGAERETQYF. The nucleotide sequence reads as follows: TGTGCCAGCAGCTTAGTGGCGGGGGCAGAGAGGGAGACCCAGTACTTC.